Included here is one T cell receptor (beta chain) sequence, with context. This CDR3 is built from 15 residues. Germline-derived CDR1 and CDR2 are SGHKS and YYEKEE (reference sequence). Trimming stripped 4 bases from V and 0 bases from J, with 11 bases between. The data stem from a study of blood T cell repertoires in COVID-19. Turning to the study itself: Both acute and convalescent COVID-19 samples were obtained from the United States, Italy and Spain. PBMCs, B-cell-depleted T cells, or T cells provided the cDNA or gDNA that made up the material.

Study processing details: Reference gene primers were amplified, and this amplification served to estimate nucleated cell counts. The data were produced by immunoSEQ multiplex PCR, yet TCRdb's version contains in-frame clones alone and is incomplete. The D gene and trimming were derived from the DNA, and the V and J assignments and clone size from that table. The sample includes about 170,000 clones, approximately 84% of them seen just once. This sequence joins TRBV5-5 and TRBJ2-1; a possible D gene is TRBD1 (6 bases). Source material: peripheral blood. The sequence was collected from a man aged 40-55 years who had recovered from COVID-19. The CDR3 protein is CASSNTGSSYNEQFF. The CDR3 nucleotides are TGTGCCAGCAGCAACACAGGGAGCTCCTACAATGAGCAGTTCTTC.